The clone carrying this TCR beta chain is judged medium-sized. Its antigen is currently unknown. The data originate from a study of Tregs in tolerant kidney transplant recipients. CDR3 length: 12 residues. Germline V gives CDR1 SEHNR, CDR2 FQNEAQ (reference sequence). V gave up 5 bases and J gave up 12 bases, with 14 bases separating them. TCRdb keeps only in-frame clones here, not all; method: immunoSEQ multiplex PCR. Here the sample spans about 19,000 clones, just over 65% being singletons. The chain recombines TRBV7-9 with TRBJ2-1; D is possibly TRBD2 (5 bases). Sequencing input: Tregs from blood cultured with allogeneic cells. The clonotype was recovered from a human donor in good health. The DNA for the CDR3 is TGTGCCAGCAGCGACCTCAGCCGGGGGCAGTTCTTC. Residues: CASSDLSRGQFF.